A single sample gave rise to the 28 T cell receptor beta chains below, sequenced in a study of T-cell memory formation after mild COVID-19. TCRdb used MiXCR to reprocess the 5' RACE reads, holding one entry per CDR3 protein. The sample lists roughly 250,000 distinct CDR3 sequences, roughly 17% seen once, with 20% to 25% in the top ten. Sequencing was carried out using PBMCs or a T cell subset sorted from them (not recorded which). Receptors originate from a man between 18 and 29 years old who had mild COVID-19 (a few samples of this study predate the infection). Cell type and time point are not known.

This clonotype was counted ten times or more. The gene calls are TRBV5-8 and TRBJ1-1; D gene ambiguous. V lost 1 base and J 4 bases, leaving 8 bases between the germline ends. CDR1 is SGHTS and CDR2 is YDEGEE in the germline V gene. The CDR3 has 13 amino acids. The CDR3 sequence is CASSLIPGTEAFF. The CDR3 DNA sequence: TGTGCCAGCAGCTTGATCCCGGGCACTGAAGCTTTCTTT.

This clonotype came up a few times. V and J are TRBV27 and TRBJ2-4, with D tentatively TRBD1 (6 bases). From germline, CDR1 is MNHEY and CDR2 SMNVEV (reference sequence). The CDR3 runs 14 residues. Trimming removed 3 bases at V and 5 bases at J, with 11 bases between. CDR3 nucleotides: TGTGCCAGCAGTTTTACAGGGACGGAAAACATTCAGTACTTC. Protein product: CASSFTGTENIQYF.

This clonotype turned up a few times. The V call is TRBV5-1, the J call TRBJ1-1; maybe TRBD1 (6 bases). The CDR3 runs 17 residues. The V gene lost 1 base and the J gene lost 4 bases, with 20 bases spanning the gap. Germline V lookup: CDR1 SGHRS, CDR2 YFSETQ. The CDR3 loop is CASSLWPQGGRGTEAFF. CDR3 nucleotide sequence: TGCGCCAGCAGCTTGTGGCCACAGGGTGGCCGGGGCACTGAAGCTTTCTTT.

The chain couples TRBV28 to TRBJ2-1; D is unresolved. This CDR3 contains 14 residues. Deletions cut 2 bases from V and 4 bases from J, with 9 bases between. In germline, CDR1 is MDHEN, CDR2 SYDVKM. The CDR3: CASSLTATYNEQFF. DNA for the CDR3: TGTGCCAGCAGTTTAACAGCTACGTACAATGAGCAGTTCTTC.

The DNA for the CDR3 is TGTGCCAGCAGCCGCAGGGGCTACGAGCAGTACGTC. Translated: CASSRRGYEQYV. The chain combines TRBV5-8 with TRBJ2-7, with D possibly TRBD1 on 6 matching bases. The CDR3 runs 12 residues. Trimming took 4 bases from V and 3 from J, leaving 8 bases between them. In germline, CDR1 is SGHTS, CDR2 YDEGEE.

The chain combines TRBV4-3 with TRBJ1-6, with D maybe TRBD1 (6 bases). Trimming pared 0 bases from V and 10 bases from J, leaving 13 bases between. The CDR3 totals 15 residues. Germline-derived CDR1 and CDR2 are LGHNA and YSLEER. The DNA for the CDR3 is TGCGCCAGCAGCCAAGATAGGGACATAAGCTCACCCCTCCACTTT. Residues: CASSQDRDISSPLHF.

This chain links TRBV4-3 with TRBJ1-4; D is unresolved. This CDR3 has 14 residues. Per germline, CDR1 LGHNA and CDR2 YSLEER. V lost 0 bases and J 10 bases, leaving 12 bases between the germline ends. This chain's CDR3 is CASSQDRRRGKLFF. The CDR3 DNA follows: TGCGCCAGCAGCCAAGATAGGAGGAGAGGAAAACTGTTTTTT.

V gene TRBV6-2 or TRBV6-3 combines with J gene TRBJ2-6, with a weak D call TRBD1 (5 bases). CDR3 size: 16 residues. Germline V gene lookup returns CDR1 MNHEY and CDR2 SVGEGT. With 4 bases removed from V and 2 bases from J, the gap between germline ends came to 12 bases. CDR3 in DNA: TGTGCCAGCAGTTCTACAGTAGGGGCTGGGGCCAACGTCCTGACTTTC. This encodes CASSSTVGAGANVLTF.

This clonotype has a handful of counts. The chain recombines TRBV7-2 with TRBJ2-3; 9 positions match TRBD2. CDR1 SGHTA and CDR2 FQGNSA come from the germline V gene. Trimming cost V 5 bases and J 5 bases; bases outside gene matches: 11. The CDR3 covers 16 residues. The CDR3 coding sequence is TGTGCCAGCAGCGCCTCTTGGAGCGGGAGGAGAGATACGCAGTATTTT. It is translated as CASSASWSGRRDTQYF. Using reference TRBV7-2 and TRBJ2-3 for the parts outside the CDR3, the full variable domain is GAGVSQSPSNKVTEKGKDVELRCDPISGHTALYWYRQSLGQGLEFLIYFQGNSAPDKSGLPSDRFSAERTGGSVSTLTIQRTQQEDSAVYLCASSASWSGRRDTQYFGPGTRLTVL.

V gene TRBV12-3 or TRBV12-4 combines with J gene TRBJ2-1, with a weak D call TRBD2 (6 bases). The CDR3 spans 15 residues. Deletions cut 3 bases from V and 2 bases from J, with 11 bases between. The CDR3 loop reads CASSFERVTYNEQFF. As DNA, the CDR3 is TGTGCCAGCAGTTTTGAGCGGGTCACCTACAATGAGCAGTTCTTC.

This clonotype was detected only a few times. The chain combines TRBV11-2 with TRBJ1-1, with a tentative D call TRBD1 (6 bases). Germline V gene lookup returns CDR1 SGHAT and CDR2 FQNNGV. The CDR3 is made up of 14 amino acids. Trimming stripped 0 bases from V and 4 bases from J, with 9 bases between. For the CDR3, the DNA is TGTGCCAGCAGCTTAGAGCAGGGGCTCACTGAAGCTTTCTTT. Protein sequence: CASSLEQGLTEAFF.

This clonotype appeared a few times. The chain carries TRBV7-9 and TRBJ1-3, with D hard to call. V shed 7 bases and J shed 4 bases, with 14 bases lying between them. The CDR3 totals 14 residues. The germline V gene encodes CDR1 SEHNR and CDR2 FQNEAQ (reference sequence). CDR3 DNA sequence: TGTGCCAGCACCGGCGTGGGAAGCGGAAACACCATATATTTT. This encodes CASTGVGSGNTIYF.

This rearrangement joins TRBV12-3 or TRBV12-4 to TRBJ1-5; no definite D call. The CDR3 extends over 15 amino acids. V lost 3 bases and J lost 3, with 12 bases in between. Here the CDR3 DNA reads TGTGCCAGCAGTTTGGGTGCCGCTATCAATCAGCCCCAGCATTTT. This gives the protein CASSLGAAINQPQHF.

This clonotype was seen only a few times. The rearrangement links TRBV10-3 to TRBJ2-5, with D unresolved. CDR3 length equals 14 residues. Germline V CDR1 and CDR2: ENHRY, SYGVKD. V shed 6 bases and J shed 1 base, with 12 bases lying between them. CDR3 DNA: TGTGCCATCAGCGAGGCCGGGTTCCAAGAGACCCAGTACTTC. Its protein product is CAISEAGFQETQYF.

The chain carries TRBV7-9 and TRBJ1-3, with D possibly being TRBD1 (5 bases). The length of the CDR3 is 15 residues. Trimming removed 2 bases at V and 0 bases at J, with 8 bases between. Germline V gene sequence: CDR1 SEHNR, CDR2 FQNEAQ (reference sequence). CDR3 sequence: CASSLSGPSGNTIYF. The CDR3 DNA sequence: TGTGCCAGCAGCTTATCGGGGCCCTCTGGAAACACCATATATTTT. The entire variable domain, with the rest obtained from reference TRBV7-9 and TRBJ1-3, is as follows: DTGVSQNPRHKITKRGQNVTFRCDPISEHNRLYWYRQTLGQGPEFLTYFQNEAQLEKSRLLSDRFSAERPKGSFSTLEIQRTEQGDSAMYLCASSLSGPSGNTIYFGEGSWLTVV.

There are a few counts of this clonotype. The gene calls are TRBV11-3 and TRBJ2-1; D gene uncertain. Germline V gene sequence: CDR1 SGHNT, CDR2 YENEEA. V lost 2 bases and J 7 bases, leaving 9 bases between the germline ends. This CDR3 region has 13 residues. The CDR3 DNA is TGTGCCAGCAGCTTATATGGGGTTAATGAGCAGTTCTTC. Protein: CASSLYGVNEQFF.

This clonotype occurred a few times. The chain couples TRBV5-1 to TRBJ2-5; possible D gene TRBD2, 6 bases. Trimming took 0 bases from V and 2 from J, leaving 11 bases between them. Germline values: CDR1 SGHRS, CDR2 YFSETQ. The CDR3 sequence is 15 residues long. The chain's CDR3 is CASSLDPGLQETQYF. The CDR3, as DNA: TGCGCCAGCAGCTTGGACCCGGGACTTCAAGAGACCCAGTACTTC.

This clonotype was picked up many times. The chain joins TRBV4-2 to TRBJ1-1; 7 nucleotides line up with TRBD1. The CDR3 length is 16 residues. CDR1 is LGHNA, CDR2 YNFKEQ, per germline. V dropped 0 bases and J dropped 3; count of bases not matched to a gene: 7. This chain's CDR3 is CASSQENGGGHTEAFF. CDR3 DNA: TGTGCCAGCAGCCAAGAGAACGGAGGGGGCCACACTGAAGCTTTCTTT.

The chain combines TRBV7-8 with TRBJ2-3, with 7 nucleotides matching TRBD2. V gave up 6 bases and J gave up 3 bases; unmatched junction bases: 9. The CDR3 runs 15 residues. Germline CDR1 and CDR2: SGHVS and FQNEAQ. The CDR3 reads CASRLKRGLTDTQYF. In DNA, the CDR3 is TGTGCCAGCAGGCTCAAGCGGGGCCTGACAGATACGCAGTATTTT.

This clonotype came up a few times. V and J are TRBV4-3 and TRBJ2-3; TRBD1 aligns across 7 bases. This CDR3 is 15 amino acids long. The J segment lost 3 bases and the V segment lost 1 base, leaving 4 bases of the junction unmatched. Germline CDR1 LGHNA, CDR2 YSLEER. The CDR3 DNA reads as TGCGCCAGCAGCCAAGCGGCAGGGGGTACAGATACGCAGTATTTT. This sequence encodes CASSQAAGGTDTQYF.

This clonotype was found a few times. The V call is TRBV4-1, the J call TRBJ2-4; D gene uncertain. From germline, CDR1 is MGHRA and CDR2 YSYEKL. Trimming cost V 0 bases and J 1 base, with 10 bases left between them. The CDR3 runs 16 residues. The CDR3 bases are TGCGCCAGCAGCCAAGAATCGGGTGCGGCCAAAAACATTCAGTACTTC. Its protein product is CASSQESGAAKNIQYF.

The chain links TRBV7-2 to TRBJ1-4, with 7 bases lining up with TRBD1. Germline-derived CDR1 and CDR2 are SGHTA and FQGNSA. The V gene end was trimmed by 5 bases and the J gene end by 7 bases; junction bases not matched to a gene: 10. The CDR3 contains 15 residues. CDR3 region: CASSRNRGVAEKLFF. As DNA, the CDR3 is TGTGCCAGCAGCCGTAACAGGGGAGTAGCTGAAAAACTGTTTTTT.

This clonotype was found a few times. V and J are TRBV5-1 and TRBJ1-1, with D possibly TRBD1 on 6 matching bases. The CDR3 consists of 15 residues. Deletions cut 4 bases from V and 5 bases from J, with 18 bases between. CDR1 is SGHRS and CDR2 is YFSETQ in the germline V gene. In DNA form, the CDR3 reads TGCGCCAGCAGCACGGAGACAAGAGGGGGTACTGAAGCTTTCTTT. This translates into CASSTETRGGTEAFF.

The V and J genes are TRBV9 and TRBJ2-5, with D possibly being TRBD1 or TRBD2 (5 bases each). CDR3 length: 15 residues. Between the trimmed V and J ends, which lost 3 bases and 0 bases, there was a span of 12 bases. Germline CDR1 and CDR2: SGDLS and YYNGEE. Here the CDR3 reads CASSEGPLYQETQYF. The CDR3 nucleotides read TGTGCCAGCAGCGAGGGACCCTTGTACCAAGAGACCCAGTACTTC.

In its sample, this clonotype was seen a few times. V and J are TRBV4-3 and TRBJ1-2; D remains unclear. The CDR3 has 15 residues. CDR1 is LGHNA and CDR2 is YSLEER in the germline V gene. With 1 base removed from V and 8 bases from J, the gap between germline ends came to 17 bases. The chain's CDR3 is CASSQGTDQVRGYTF. Written as DNA, the CDR3 is TGCGCCAGCAGCCAAGGCACCGACCAGGTCAGGGGCTACACCTTC.

This chain links TRBV6-5 with TRBJ2-6; 10 nucleotides align to TRBD1. V lost 5 bases and J lost 4; bases outside the gene matches: 5. CDR3 length equals 16 residues. Germline assignment: CDR1 MNHEY and CDR2 SVGAGI. CDR3 nucleotide sequence: TGTGCCAGCAGTCCCGGACAGGGGGAAGGGGCCAACGTCCTGACTTTC. It specifies CASSPGQGEGANVLTF.

The chain employs TRBV29-1 and TRBJ2-1; a possible D gene is TRBD2 (6 bases). The CDR3 loop spans 13 amino acids. Per the germline V gene, CDR1 is SQVTM and CDR2 is ANQGSEA. Between the trimmed V and J ends, which lost 6 bases and 12 bases, there was a span of 21 bases. The CDR3 DNA follows: TGCAGCGTCTCACGGGACTCCTCCCGGTTGCAGTTCTTC. Translated, it gives CSVSRDSSRLQFF.

The V gene is TRBV19, the J gene TRBJ2-3, with TRBD2 identical over 7 bases. The CDR3 covers 15 residues. Trimming cost V 2 bases and J 2 bases; bases outside gene matches: 4. Germline lookup yields CDR1 LNHDA and CDR2 SQIVND (reference sequence). The CDR3 sequence: CASSILAETTDTQYF. CDR3 sequence (DNA): TGTGCCAGTAGTATACTAGCGGAAACCACAGATACGCAGTATTTT.